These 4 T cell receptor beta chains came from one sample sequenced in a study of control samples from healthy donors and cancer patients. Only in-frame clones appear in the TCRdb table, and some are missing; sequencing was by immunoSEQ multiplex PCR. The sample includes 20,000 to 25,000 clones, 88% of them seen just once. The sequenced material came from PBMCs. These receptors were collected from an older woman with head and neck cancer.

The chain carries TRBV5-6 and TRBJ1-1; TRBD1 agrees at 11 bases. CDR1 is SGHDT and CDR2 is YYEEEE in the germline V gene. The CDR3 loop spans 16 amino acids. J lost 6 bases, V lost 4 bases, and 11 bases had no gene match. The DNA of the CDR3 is TGTGCCAGCAGCGGGAGGGGACAGGGGGATGGCGCTGAAGCTTTCTTT. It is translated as CASSGRGQGDGAEAFF.

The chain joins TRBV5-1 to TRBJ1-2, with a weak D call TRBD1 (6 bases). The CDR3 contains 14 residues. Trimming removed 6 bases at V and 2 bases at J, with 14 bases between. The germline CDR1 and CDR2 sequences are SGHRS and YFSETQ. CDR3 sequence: CASNSFTGNYGYTF. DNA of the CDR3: TGCGCCAGCAACAGCTTTACAGGGAACTATGGCTACACCTTC.

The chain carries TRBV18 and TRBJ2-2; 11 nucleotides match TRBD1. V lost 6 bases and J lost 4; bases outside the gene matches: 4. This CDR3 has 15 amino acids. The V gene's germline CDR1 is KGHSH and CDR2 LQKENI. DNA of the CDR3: TGTGCCAGCTCGCCCGGGACAGGGGGCACCGGGGAGCTGTTTTTT. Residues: CASSPGTGGTGELFF.

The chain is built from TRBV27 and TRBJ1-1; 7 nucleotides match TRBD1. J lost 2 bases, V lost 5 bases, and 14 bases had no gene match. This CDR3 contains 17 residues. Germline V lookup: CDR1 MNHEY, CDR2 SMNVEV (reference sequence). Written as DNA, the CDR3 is TGTGCCAGCAGTCCGACCCTCTTGACAGGGATCAACACTGAAGCTTTCTTT. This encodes CASSPTLLTGINTEAFF.